The rows below give T cell receptor beta chains drawn from one sample of a study of patients and donors after allogeneic stem cell transplantation. MiXCR was run by TCRdb on the RT-PCR reads, yielding one entry per CDR3 protein. The profile covers approximately 200,000 distinct CDR3 sequences, with 40% to 45% appearing a single time and 33% taken by the ten largest. The sequenced sample consisted of blood, either unsorted or a sorted T cell fraction (not recorded which). Receptor source: a human donor who was either an allogeneic HSCT recipient or a stem cell or donor lymphocyte infusion donor (not recorded which). It is not recorded whose cells these are; they may come from a transplant donor. The CDR3 runs from the conserved cysteine through the conserved F or W. The D gene is left open where the match is weak. Size values are once, few and many counts, or a class for expanded clones, and some rows have none.

V gene	D gene	J gene	clone size	CDR3 DNA	CDR3 protein
TRBV7-8	-	TRBJ1-3	-	TGCGCCGGCAGCTTAGTAATACGGGGAAACACCATATATTTT	CAGSLVIRGNTIYF
TRBV28	TRBD1	TRBJ1-1	-	TGTGCCAGCAGTGGACAGGGTGAAGCTTTCTTT	CASSGQGEAFF
TRBV7-8	TRBD1	TRBJ2-1	once	TGTGCCAGCAGCCGGGACAGGGGGCTTGGTGAGCAGTTCTTC	CASSRDRGLGEQFF
TRBV9	TRBD2	TRBJ2-3	-	TGTGCCAGCAGCGTAGATGCTAGCGGGAGTGCGACAGATACGCAGTATTTT	CASSVDASGSATDTQYF
TRBV9	TRBD1	TRBJ2-1	few	TGTGCCAGCAGCCCCCGGACAGGGAGTTCCTACAATGAGCAGTTCTTC	CASSPRTGSSYNEQFF
TRBV5-6	-	TRBJ1-4	-	TGTGCCAGCAGCTCGTACAGGAATGAAAAACTGTTTTTT	CASSSYRNEKLFF
TRBV19	-	TRBJ2-1	-	TGTGCCAGTAGTGGGGGAGGCAATGAGCAGTTCTTC	CASSGGGNEQFF
TRBV11-3	-	TRBJ1-6	-	TGTGCCAGCAGCAACTATAATTCACCCCTCCACTTT	CASSNYNSPLHF
TRBV7-2	-	TRBJ1-4	-	TGTGCCAGCAGCTCACCTCCCCCTAATGAAAAACTGTTTTTT	CASSSPPPNEKLFF
TRBV2	-	TRBJ2-7	-	TGTGCCAGCAGTGAAAGGTGGGACTACGAGCAGTACTTC	CASSERWDYEQYF
TRBV2	-	TRBJ1-1	few	TGTGCCAGCAGTTCACCTCCGGGGGGGCCCACTGAAGCTTTCTTT	CASSSPPGGPTEAFF
TRBV5-5	TRBD2	TRBJ2-7	-	TGTGCCAGCAGCCCGGGAGGACTAGCGGCGTACGAGCAGTACTTC	CASSPGGLAAYEQYF
TRBV29-1	-	TRBJ1-1	few	TGCAGCGTGCCGAACATGAACACTGAAGCTTTCTTT	CSVPNMNTEAFF
TRBV12-3/TRBV12-4	-	TRBJ2-2	few	TGTGCCAGCAGTTCCATGGGAACCGGGGAGCTGTTTTTT	CASSSMGTGELFF
TRBV12-3/TRBV12-4	-	TRBJ2-5	few	TGTGCCAGCAGTTTTTACCGGGGCTCCCAAGAGACCCAGTACTTC	CASSFYRGSQETQYF
TRBV7-8	-	TRBJ1-1	few	TGTGCCAGCAGCTTAGAACCAAAGAACACTGAAGCTTTCTTT	CASSLEPKNTEAFF
TRBV6-5	TRBD1	TRBJ1-2	-	TGTGCCAGCAGGGTTCCGGGACAGGGGGCCGGGTATGGCTACACCTTC	CASRVPGQGAGYGYTF
TRBV5-1	-	TRBJ1-1	many	TGCGCCAGCAGCTTGGGACGGGGGAACACTGAAGCTTTCTTT	CASSLGRGNTEAFF
TRBV18	-	TRBJ2-5	-	TGTGCCAGCTCACCGGGTGTACAAGAGACCCAGTACTTC	CASSPGVQETQYF
TRBV5-1	TRBD2	TRBJ2-1	-	TGCGCCAGCAGCTTGACAGAACTAGCGGGACCGTACAATGAGCAGTTCTTC	CASSLTELAGPYNEQFF
TRBV5-1	-	TRBJ2-2	-	TGCGCCAGCAGCCCAGGACCGGCCAGGGAGCTGTTTTTT	CASSPGPARELFF
TRBV29-1	-	TRBJ2-7	-	TGCAGCGTTGAGGTGGAGGTGTACGAGCAGTACTTC	CSVEVEVYEQYF
TRBV9	TRBD2	TRBJ2-1	once	TGTGCCAGCAGCGTCTCTAGCGGGAGTATTAATGAGCAGTTCTTC	CASSVSSGSINEQFF
TRBV28	-	TRBJ2-2	many	TGTGCCAGCACCCAGGTTAACACCGGGGAGCTGTTTTTT	CASTQVNTGELFF
TRBV7-8	-	TRBJ2-5	-	TGTGCCAGCAGCTCCCCGCCCCAAGAGACCCAGTACTTC	CASSSPPQETQYF
TRBV5-1	-	TRBJ1-1	few	TGCGCCAGCAGAACCGGGACAAAAGGGGGAGCTTTCTTT	CASRTGTKGGAFF
TRBV7-6	-	TRBJ1-3	-	TGTGCCAGCAGCTCGACGGGAGGGAGCTCTGGAAACACCATATATTTT	CASSSTGGSSGNTIYF
TRBV29-1	-	TRBJ1-1	-	TGCAGCGTTAAAGGCGAGGTGACTGAAGCTTTCTTT	CSVKGEVTEAFF
TRBV7-2	-	TRBJ1-2	-	TGTGCCAGCAGCTATCACCCGGACAGACAAAACTATGGCTACACCTTC	CASSYHPDRQNYGYTF
TRBV5-1	-	TRBJ1-1	few	TGCGCCAGCAGTCTGGAGCAGACCTGGAACACTGAAGCTTTCTTT	CASSLEQTWNTEAFF
TRBV20-1	TRBD2	TRBJ2-7	-	TGCAGTGCTATCCTGCACACTAGCGGGAGCGACGAGCAGTACTTC	CSAILHTSGSDEQYF
TRBV25-1	-	TRBJ1-2	-	TGTGCCAGCAGTGAAACGCCCGATGCCAGGGTGGACTATGGCTACACCTTC	CASSETPDARVDYGYTF
TRBV7-2	TRBD2	TRBJ2-1	-	TGTGCCAGCAGCTGGACTAGCGGTTACTACAATGAGCAGTTCTTC	CASSWTSGYYNEQFF
TRBV9	-	TRBJ1-4	-	TGTGCCAGCAGCGCGGGGGGCGCGGTGGAAAAACTGTTTTTT	CASSAGGAVEKLFF
TRBV19	-	TRBJ2-3	-	TGTGCCAGTAGTATCCGGGGGAGCCCAGATACGCAGTATTTT	CASSIRGSPDTQYF
TRBV29-1	-	TRBJ1-5	-	TGCAGCGTGGGGACGGATAGCAATCAGCCCCAGCATTTT	CSVGTDSNQPQHF
TRBV6-6	-	TRBJ2-2	few	TGTGCCAGCAGTTACGATAGGGGGGAACTGACCGGGGAGCTGTTTTTT	CASSYDRGELTGELFF
TRBV5-1	TRBD2	TRBJ2-1	few	TGCGCCAGCAGCCCAGGACTAGTGGGTCTCAATGAGCAGTTCTTC	CASSPGLVGLNEQFF
TRBV28	-	TRBJ1-4	-	TGTGCCAGCAGTTTATCCCCCAGGATGGAAAAACTGTTTTTT	CASSLSPRMEKLFF
TRBV15	-	TRBJ2-4	-	TGTGCCACCAGCAGACCGGAACGCAAAAACATTCAGTACTTC	CATSRPERKNIQYF
TRBV12-3/TRBV12-4	TRBD1	TRBJ2-1	-	TGTGCCAGCAGTACCTCAGGGGGCTGGAATGAGCAGTTCTTC	CASSTSGGWNEQFF
TRBV7-2	-	TRBJ1-1	few	TGTGCCAGCAGCTTAGCGCCCATGAACACTGAAGCTTTCTTT	CASSLAPMNTEAFF
TRBV28	-	TRBJ1-2	few	TGTGCCAGCAGGGGACCTGGAGAGGGCTACACCTTC	CASRGPGEGYTF
TRBV7-2	-	TRBJ2-2	few	TGTGCCAGCAGTAGGGAGAGCGACACCGGGGAGCTGTTTTTT	CASSRESDTGELFF
TRBV7-2	-	TRBJ1-1	-	TGTGCCAGCAGCTTAGTTTGGAACACTGAAGCTTTCTTT	CASSLVWNTEAFF
TRBV4-2	TRBD2	TRBJ2-1	-	TGTGCCAGCAGCCGAAGTGGGTGGACTAGCGGGAGAGGAAGTCGAGATGAGCAGTTCTTC	CASSRSGWTSGRGSRDEQFF
TRBV5-1	-	TRBJ1-4	-	TGCGCCAGCAGCTTGGTGGGACATGAAAAACTGTTTTTT	CASSLVGHEKLFF
TRBV6-5	-	TRBJ2-7	-	TGTGCCAGCAGTCCGACTAACCTTAGGTCGAGAGAGCAGTACTTC	CASSPTNLRSREQYF
TRBV27	-	TRBJ1-5	few	TGTGCCAGCAGTTCGGAGGGAATTAGCAATCAGCCCCAGCATTTT	CASSSEGISNQPQHF
TRBV19	TRBD1	TRBJ2-2	once	TGTGCTAGTAGTATAAGGGACAGGAGCATCCCCAGGACCGGGGAGCTGTTTTTT	CASSIRDRSIPRTGELFF
TRBV10-3	TRBD1	TRBJ2-7	-	TGTGCCATCAGAACCACGCTTCGGGACAGGGCATACGAGCAGTACTTC	CAIRTTLRDRAYEQYF
TRBV15	-	TRBJ2-7	few	TGTGCCACCAGCAGAAACTACGAGCAGTACTTC	CATSRNYEQYF
TRBV5-1	-	TRBJ2-7	-	TGCGCCAGCAGCCCGGTGGGGTCCTCCTACGAGCAGTACTTC	CASSPVGSSYEQYF
TRBV7-7	TRBD2	TRBJ2-5	-	TGTGCCAGCAGCTCTTTAGCGGGAGGAGAGACCCAGTACTTC	CASSSLAGGETQYF
TRBV20-1	-	TRBJ1-2	many	TGCAGTGCTCGGACAGAAATAAACTATTACTATGGCTACACCTTC	CSARTEINYYYGYTF
TRBV6-6	TRBD2	TRBJ2-7	-	TGTGCCAGCAGTTATGGGGGGGATTCCTACGAGCAGTACTTC	CASSYGGDSYEQYF
TRBV27	-	TRBJ1-3	-	TGTGCCAGCAGCCACTCAACAAAAGTGAGCTCTGGAAACACCATATATTTT	CASSHSTKVSSGNTIYF
TRBV12-3/TRBV12-4	-	TRBJ2-1	many	TGTGCCAGCAATCTCCGGGACGGGAGATACAATGAGCAGTTCTTC	CASNLRDGRYNEQFF
TRBV28	-	TRBJ1-1	few	TGTGCCAGCAGTTTACCCCCAATGAACACTGAAGCTTTCTTT	CASSLPPMNTEAFF
TRBV4-3	TRBD2	TRBJ2-3	once	TGCGCCAGCAGCCAAGTTTGGGGGACTACTGCAGATACGCAGTATTTT	CASSQVWGTTADTQYF